This paragraph reports one TCR beta chain. Other DNA sequences in the same sample also yield this CDR3. This sample stems from a study of blood T cell repertoires in COVID-19. Looking at the study overall: Some COVID-19 samples were acute and others convalescent; all came from the United States, Italy and Spain. Nucleic acid was either cDNA or gDNA, and it came from T cells, B-cell-depleted T cells, or PBMCs.

The length of the CDR3 is 14 residues. Trimming took 0 bases from V and 8 from J, leaving 13 bases between them. Germline-derived CDR1 and CDR2 are LGHDT and YNNKEL (reference sequence). Under the authors' procedure: Reference gene primer amplification yielded estimated nucleated cell counts. Assay used: immunoSEQ multiplex PCR; TCRdb lists only in-frame clones, some missing. V and J calls and clone size are given by that table; D and trimming were obtained from the DNA. The sample shows about 190,000 clones, roughly 80% of them seen only once. The sample comprised peripheral blood. This TCR was recovered from a woman aged 40 to 50 with acute or convalescent COVID-19. V is TRBV3-1 (or the pseudogene TRBV3-2) and J is TRBJ1-2; D not certain. DNA for the CDR3: TGTGCCAGCAGCCAAGATTGGGCAGCTTACGGCTACACCTTC. It specifies CASSQDWAAYGYTF.